The present T cell receptor beta chain was sequenced within a study of shared clonotypes between healthy human individuals. Naive CD8 cells were CD45RO-negative, positively selected for CCR7, excluding terminally differentiated effector memory CD45RA+ cells. The donor population consisted of healthy HIV-negative adults with no recent acute infections or vaccinations. Trimming took off 5 bases at V and 0 bases at J, with 5 bases between the two ends. CDR1 MGHRA and CDR2 YSYEKL come from the germline V gene. The CDR3 runs to 13 residues. TCRdb keeps only in-frame clones here, not all; method: immunoSEQ multiplex PCR. This table has around 550,000 clones, 90% to 95% appearing once.

This clonotype was sampled from a woman aged 25 to 39 in good health. Sequenced input: naive CD8+ T cells sorted from blood. V and J are TRBV4-1 and TRBJ1-5; D not resolved. CDR3 DNA sequence: TGCGCCAGCAGCGGGCCTAGCAATCAGCCCCAGCATTTT. Residues: CASSGPSNQPQHF.